The TCR beta chain under discussion was sequenced for a study of cytomegalovirus exposure and HLA in healthy donors. The overall study: A data release that came early held some 84 million unique TCRs from HLA-typed donors. Study observations and caveats: A later analysis by the authors found several of the most significant clusters apparently linked to common viral pathogens. DRB1 showed the most TCR associations and HLA-C the fewest in a later analysis, as rates varied by HLA locus.

60 Vbeta and 13 Jbeta primers were used in PCR. The protocol was immunoSEQ multiplex PCR, while the TCRdb copy is restricted to in-frame clones and leaves out a portion. The sample lists 200,000 to 250,000 clones, around four fifths seen once, with about 2.6% in the top ten. With respect to this clone: The target antigen is unknown.

V was clipped by 1 base and J by 7 bases; unmatched bases: 6. Germline assignment: CDR1 SGHNT and CDR2 YENEEA. This CDR3 is 17 amino acids long. This chain joins TRBV11-3 and TRBJ2-2; 13 bases are shared with TRBD2. This receptor was taken from a woman aged 40 to 50 in good health and CMV-seronegative. The material sequenced was PBMCs. DNA of the CDR3: TGTGCCAGCAGCTTAGTCGGGACTAGCGGGATGAACGGGGAGCTGTTTTTT. It yields the protein CASSLVGTSGMNGELFF.